Sequencing of this TCR beta chain was carried out in a study of technical replicates of blood from several donors. TCRdb keeps only in-frame clones here, not all; method: immunoSEQ multiplex PCR. Of approximately 85,000 clones detected, about 90% appear once; the ten largest clones hold about 0.27%. The count of this clone is one. Germline values: CDR1 KGHSH, CDR2 LQKENI. V was cut by 3 bases and J by 3 bases, with 15 bases left in between. The length of the CDR3 is 15 residues. The sequence derives from a human donor in good health. Sequenced input: T cells isolated from PBMCs. This chain uses TRBV18 with TRBJ2-7, with a tentative D call TRBD2 (6 bases). The CDR3 reads CASSPTGSPNYEQYF. For the CDR3, the DNA is TGTGCCAGCTCACCCACCGGGAGTCCTAACTACGAGCAGTACTTC. Full variable domain (rest looked up from reference TRBV18 and TRBJ2-7): NAGVMQNPRHLVRRRGQEARLRCSPMKGHSHVYWYRQLPEEGLKFMVYLQKENIIDESGMPKERFSAEFPKEGPSILRIQQVVRGDSAAYFCASSPTGSPNYEQYFGPGTRLTVT.